These 10 T cell receptor beta chains came from one sample sequenced in a study of CD8+ T cells in alopecia areata. Sequencing templates came from extracted RNA that was reverse transcribed into cDNA. Method: immunoSEQ multiplex PCR; TCRdb's copy keeps in-frame clones and lacks some. Among 130,000 to 150,000 clones, approximately 49% were seen once, and the ten largest hold 0.85% to 1%. The source material was CD4+ T cells sorted from blood, sampled at week 0. These receptors all come from a human donor with alopecia areata.

This clone was counted between two and nine times. The gene calls are TRBV5-1 and TRBJ1-1; D unresolved. Trimming removed 4 bases from V and 6 bases from J, with 13 bases in between. Germline V gene lookup returns CDR1 SGHRS and CDR2 YFSETQ. The CDR3 has 13 residues. CDR3 loop: CASSNRGRAEAFF. CDR3 nucleotide sequence: TGCGCCAGCAGCAACCGGGGTCGGGCTGAAGCTTTCTTT.

The rearrangement uses TRBV19 and TRBJ2-1, with D possibly matching TRBD1 (6 bases). Germline CDR1 and CDR2: LNHDA and SQIVND (reference sequence). This CDR3 has 13 residues. Trimming removed 7 bases from V and 9 bases from J, with 16 bases in between. The CDR3, as DNA: TGTGCCAGTACCCCTCAGGGGCCTGGTGAGCAGTTCTTC. As protein: CASTPQGPGEQFF. Filled out from reference TRBV19 and TRBJ2-1, the complete variable domain reads DGGITQSPKYLFRKEGQNVTLSCEQNLNHDAMYWYRQDPGQGLRLIYYSQIVNDFQKGDIAEGYSVSREKKESFPLTVTSAQKNPTAFYLCASTPQGPGEQFFGPGTRLTVL.

V is TRBV5-1 and J is TRBJ1-1, with D possibly matching TRBD1 (6 bases). Trimming removed 0 bases at V and 1 base at J, with 10 bases between. The CDR3 length is 15 residues. Germline assignment: CDR1 SGHRS and CDR2 YFSETQ. Here the CDR3 DNA reads TGCGCCAGCAGCTTGGTCGGGGGCGGGAACACTGAAGCTTTCTTT. Its translation is CASSLVGGGNTEAFF.

J is TRBJ2-3 and V is TRBV25-1; possibly TRBD1 for D (5 bases). Germline loops: CDR1 MGHDK, CDR2 SYGVNS. The CDR3 runs to 11 residues. Deletions cut 6 bases from V and 6 bases from J, with 7 bases between. The CDR3 spells CASSAGDTQYF. CDR3 coding DNA: TGTGCCAGCAGCGCAGGGGATACGCAGTATTTT.

This clone was seen more than once but under ten times. V is TRBV15 and J is TRBJ2-3; D perhaps matches TRBD2 (6 bases). The CDR3 totals 14 residues. The V and J ends lost 4 bases and 0 bases respectively, with 8 bases between them. Per germline, CDR1 LNHNV and CDR2 YYDKDF (reference sequence). Here the CDR3 DNA reads TGTGCCACCAGCACACGGGGGAGCACAGATACGCAGTATTTT. Translated: CATSTRGSTDTQYF. Using reference TRBV15 and TRBJ2-3 for the parts outside the CDR3, the full variable domain is DAMVIQNPRYQVTQFGKPVTLSCSQTLNHNVMYWYQQKSSQAPKLLFHYYDKDFNNEADTPDNFQSRRPNTSFCFLDIRSPGLGDTAMYLCATSTRGSTDTQYFGPGTRLTVL.

This clone has just a few counts. J is TRBJ2-1 and V is TRBV10-3; no clear D. The CDR3 extends over 15 amino acids. The V end lost 7 bases, the J end lost 1 base, and 14 bases lay between the germline ends. CDR1 and CDR2 (germline): ENHRY, SYGVKD. CDR3 coding DNA: TGTGCCATCAAGGCTGGGATGGGATCCTACAATGAGCAGTTCTTC. Its protein is CAIKAGMGSYNEQFF.

This clone was seen only a few times. Here the CDR3 reads CASSQARGPETQYF. CDR3 sequence (DNA): TGTGCCAGCAGCCAAGCCCGGGGACCGGAGACCCAGTACTTC. This chain joins TRBV14 and TRBJ2-5; TRBD1 or TRBD2 may be the D gene (5 bases each). V was shortened by 1 base and J by 5 bases, with 11 bases between the two germline ends. There are 14 residues in the CDR3. In germline, CDR1 is SGHDN, CDR2 FVKESK. Together with reference TRBV14 and TRBJ2-5, the CDR3 gives the full variable domain: EAGVTQFPSHSVIEKGQTVTLRCDPISGHDNLYWYRRVMGKEIKFLLHFVKESKQDESGMPNNRFLAERTGGTYSTLKVQPAELEDSGVYFCASSQARGPETQYFGPGTRLLVL.

The chain has TRBV23-1 and TRBJ2-4, with TRBD2 identical over 11 bases. TRBV23-1 is noted as an ORF with a role that remains uncertain. The CDR3 contains 14 residues. The trim removed 6 bases at V and 8 bases at J, leaving 6 bases unmatched. CDR3 region: CASRTSGKRDIQYF. As DNA, the CDR3 is TGCGCCAGCAGGACTAGCGGGAAGAGGGACATTCAGTACTTC.

Comments on this clone: This same CDR3 is encoded by further DNA sequences in the sample. The V gene is TRBV30, the J gene TRBJ2-3, with D unclear. The V and J ends lost 0 bases and 0 bases respectively, with 1 base between them. Germline-derived CDR1 and CDR2 are GTSNPN and SVGIG (reference sequence). This CDR3 comprises 12 residues. CDR3 sequence (DNA): TGTGCCTGGAGTGTCAGCACAGATACGCAGTATTTT. This codes for CAWSVSTDTQYF.

This clone was observed a few times. The CDR3 region has the DNA TGTGCCTGGAGTGTACCGGAAGAACGCTACAATGAGCAGTTCTTC. Translating it yields CAWSVPEERYNEQFF. The V call is TRBV30, the J call TRBJ2-1; D is undetermined. V gave up 0 bases and J gave up 3 bases, with 12 bases separating them. There are 15 residues in the CDR3. Germline-derived CDR1 and CDR2 are GTSNPN and SVGIG (reference sequence).